This TCR beta chain comes out of a study of shared clonotypes between healthy human individuals. The study used about 84 million PBMCs per unsorted sample for genomic DNA. Sequencing of unsorted PBMC DNA was carried out using ten immunoSEQ deep assay plates. Methods used by the authors: For the immunoSEQ data, sequences were junction-only without quality scores, so filtering differed. Sequenced by immunoSEQ multiplex PCR; TCRdb stores in-frame clones only, minus some. That table supplies the V and J calls and clone size; D and trimming were determined from the DNA. The sample holds about 530,000 clones; 60% to 80% are singletons and the top ten take around an eighth. The sequenced sample consisted of PBMCs. The TCR comes from a woman between 35 and 50 years old in good health. Some clones in this sample may be carry-over from other donors' samples.

DNA of the CDR3: TGTGCCAGTAGCCTGGGACTAGCGGGAGGGCAAAATGAGCAGTTCTTC. Protein sequence: CASSLGLAGGQNEQFF. The rearrangement uses TRBV19 and TRBJ2-1, with TRBD2 matching over 16 bases. V was clipped by 6 bases and J by 7 bases; unmatched bases: 6. From germline, CDR1 is LNHDA and CDR2 SQIVND (reference sequence). CDR3 length equals 16 residues.